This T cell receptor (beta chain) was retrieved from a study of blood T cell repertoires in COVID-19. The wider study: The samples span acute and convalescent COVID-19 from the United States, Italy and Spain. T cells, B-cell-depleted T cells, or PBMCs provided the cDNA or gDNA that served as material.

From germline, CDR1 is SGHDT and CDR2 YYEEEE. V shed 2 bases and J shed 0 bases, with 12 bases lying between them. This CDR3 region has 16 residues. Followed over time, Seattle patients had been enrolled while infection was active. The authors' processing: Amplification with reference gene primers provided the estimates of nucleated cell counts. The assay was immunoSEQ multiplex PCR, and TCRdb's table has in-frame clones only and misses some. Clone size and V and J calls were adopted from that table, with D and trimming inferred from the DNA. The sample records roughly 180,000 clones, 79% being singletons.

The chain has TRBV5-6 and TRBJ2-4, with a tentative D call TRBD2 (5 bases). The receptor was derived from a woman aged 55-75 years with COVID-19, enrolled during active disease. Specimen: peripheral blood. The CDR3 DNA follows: TGTGCCAGCAGCTTTCGTGGACTGCTAGCCAAAAACATTCAGTACTTC. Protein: CASSFRGLLAKNIQYF.